The following is a TCR beta chain sequence with its context. Sequencing was performed with immunoSEQ multiplex PCR; in TCRdb, only in-frame clones are kept and a portion is missing. Of over 65,000 clones detected, about 95% appear once; the ten largest clones hold less than 0.04%. The V gene lost 2 bases and the J gene lost 6 bases, with 2 bases spanning the gap. CDR1 and CDR2 (germline): MDHEN, SYDVKM. This CDR3 has 11 residues. The data originate from a study of shared T cell receptors in the human thymus. The sequenced sample consisted of thymocytes. This receptor was obtained from a human donor. The chain recombines TRBV28 with TRBJ1-5; the D is unclear. CDR3 in DNA: TGTGCCAGCAGTTTAGCTCAGCCCCAGCATTTT. Residues: CASSLAQPQHF.